The TCR beta chain under discussion was sequenced for a study of spatial heterogeneity in lung cancer. Germline V CDR1 and CDR2: SGDLS, YYNGEE. The CDR3 runs 14 residues. V was trimmed by 1 base and J by 2 bases, leaving 10 bases between them. Documented time point: blood at routine non-recurrence follow-up after resection. TCRdb independently ran MiXCR on the 5' RACE reads; one entry per CDR3 protein. The profile covers over 85,000 distinct CDR3 sequences, with roughly a fifth appearing a single time and 20% to 25% taken by the ten largest. The sequences come from PBMCs, collected at follow-up. This chain joins TRBV9 and TRBJ2-7; no firm D call. The sequence came from a male donor with early-stage non-small cell lung cancer. The CDR3 reads CASSVIGIAYEQYV. CDR3 DNA sequence: TGTGCCAGCAGCGTAATAGGGATCGCCTACGAGCAGTACGTC.